Shown below are 8 T cell receptor beta chains from a single sample sequenced in a study of blood T cells in healthy people across ages. For the second PCR, which ran for roughly 7 to 11 cycles, a sample-barcoded 5' primer and a J-beta primer mix were used. One entry per CDR3 protein results from TCRdb running MiXCR on the 5' RACE reads. The sample yields approximately 1,100,000 distinct CDR3 sequences, 35% to 50% seen once. Sequencing was performed on blood. These receptors all come from a woman aged 55-69 years in good health.

This clonotype was seen only once. CDR3 sequence (DNA): TGCAGCGTTGAACGGATGAACACTGAAGCTTTCTTT. Its protein product is CSVERMNTEAFF. V is TRBV29-1 and J is TRBJ1-1; D is ambiguous. With 2 bases removed from V and 0 bases from J, the gap between germline ends came to 4 bases. The CDR3 runs 12 residues. Germline lookup yields CDR1 SQVTM and CDR2 ANQGSEA.

This clonotype has a handful of counts. The J gene is TRBJ2-3, the V gene TRBV2; D may be TRBD1 or TRBD2 (5 bases each). The CDR3 is 14 residues long. CDR1 is SNHLY and CDR2 is FYNNEI in the germline V gene. V lost 4 bases and J lost 2, with 10 bases in between. CDR3 protein: CASSGGAFTDTQYF. As DNA, the CDR3 is TGTGCCAGCAGTGGAGGGGCTTTCACAGATACGCAGTATTTT. The full variable domain, in which reference TRBV2 and TRBJ2-3 provide the parts outside the CDR3, is EPEVTQTPSHQVTQMGQEVILRCVPISNHLYFYWYRQILGQKVEFLVSFYNNEISEKSEIFDDQFSVERPDGSNFTLKIRSTKLEDSAMYFCASSGGAFTDTQYFGPGTRLTVL.

This chain uses TRBV9 with TRBJ2-7; 9 positions agree with TRBD1. The J call is doubtful: the DNA matches TRBJ2-5 better. Germline CDR1 SGDLS, CDR2 YYNGEE. This CDR3 comprises 14 residues. CDR3 sequence: CASSPRQGVETQYF. CDR3 coding DNA: TGTGCCAGCAGCCCCCGACAGGGGGTAGAGACCCAGTACTTC.

As DNA, the CDR3 is TGCAGCGTTGAAGGGGGGCAGGGGTGGAATGAGCAGTTCTTC. As protein: CSVEGGQGWNEQFF. The V and J genes are TRBV29-1 and TRBJ2-1; tentatively, D is TRBD1 (6 bases). Trimming shortened V by 1 base and J by 7 bases, and 14 bases separated the two germline ends. Per the germline V gene, CDR1 is SQVTM and CDR2 is ANQGSEA. This CDR3 spans 14 amino acids.

V and J are TRBV4-1 and TRBJ1-3; D possibly corresponds to TRBD1 (6 bases). The CDR3 contains 14 residues. Looked up from germline, CDR1 is MGHRA and CDR2 is YSYEKL. V was shortened by 4 bases and J by 8 bases, with 15 bases between the two germline ends. CDR3 in amino acids: CASSRTEGGDTIYF. CDR3 DNA: TGCGCCAGCAGCCGCACGGAGGGGGGGGACACCATATATTTT.

The chain recombines TRBV20-1 with TRBJ2-7, with 8 bases that match TRBD2. The V gene's germline CDR1 is DFQATT and CDR2 SNEGSKA (reference sequence). Trimming cost V 3 bases and J 3 bases; bases outside gene matches: 7. This CDR3 region has 14 residues. CDR3 protein: CSARIAGLYYEQYF. In DNA, the CDR3 is TGCAGTGCTAGGATAGCGGGACTTTACTACGAGCAGTACTTC.

This clonotype was detected once. The chain combines TRBV9 with TRBJ1-6; tentative D call: TRBD1 (5 bases). Germline V CDR1 and CDR2: SGDLS, YYNGEE. Trimming shortened V by 4 bases and J by 6 bases, and 11 bases separated the two germline ends. The CDR3 runs to 14 residues. In DNA, the CDR3 is TGTGCCAGCAGCCCCCACGGGACTAATTCACCCCTCCACTTT. Protein: CASSPHGTNSPLHF.

This rearrangement joins TRBV6-2 or TRBV6-3 to TRBJ2-3; TRBD1 aligns across 8 bases. Germline values: CDR1 MNHEY, CDR2 SVGEGT. Trimming took 2 bases from V and 0 from J; bases not matched to a gene: 4. CDR3 length: 16 residues. As DNA, the CDR3 is TGTGCCAGCAGTTACATCGGGACAGGAAGCACAGATACGCAGTATTTT. Translating it yields CASSYIGTGSTDTQYF.